These 2 T cell receptor beta chains came from one sample sequenced in a study of blood T cells in healthy people across ages. Then a second PCR, running about 6 to 12 cycles, was carried out with a sample-barcoded 5' primer and a J-beta primer mix. TCRdb reprocessed the 5' RACE reads with MiXCR, giving one entry per CDR3 protein. Among about 930,000 distinct CDR3 sequences listed, about 27% were seen once. The data also belong to a second study, concerning T cells of mothers and their children.

Sequences were obtained from blood. These receptors were collected from a middle-aged woman in good health.

In this sample, this clonotype turned up many times. This chain links TRBV6-1 with TRBJ2-7, with TRBD2 identical over 10 bases. The CDR3 runs 15 residues. CDR1 is MNHNS and CDR2 is SASEGT in the germline V gene. V shed 8 bases and J 9 bases; nucleotides not matched to a gene: 16. The CDR3 DNA follows: TGTGCCAGCCTCTCGGTAGCGGGGGGACATCACGGGCAGTACTTC. It codes for CASLSVAGGHHGQYF.

V and J are TRBV7-2 and TRBJ2-5; unclear D gene. The V and J ends lost 0 bases and 11 bases respectively, with 10 bases between them. Germline lookup yields CDR1 SGHTA and CDR2 FQGNSA. The CDR3 runs 12 residues. The CDR3 region is CASSLAQQRQYF. The CDR3 DNA is TGTGCCAGCAGCTTAGCCCAACAGAGGCAGTACTTC.